This T cell receptor (beta chain) derives from a study of T cells in Graves' hyperthyroidism and ophthalmopathy. Turning to the study itself: Specimen type is peripheral blood, collected at initial diagnosis prior to any treatment.

Using RNA transcripts as the source, TCR beta CDR3 regions were amplified. When the TCR CDR3 underwent first-round RT-PCR, the HTBI primer set was used. TCRdb reprocessed the multiplex PCR reads with MiXCR, giving one entry per CDR3 protein. The sample lists about 210,000 distinct CDR3 sequences; more than 15% were seen once. The diagnostic basis comprised clinical symptoms, serum thyroxine and TRAb, thyroid ultrasound and orbital computed tomography. Cells are PBMCs isolated from roughly 9.3 ml of fresh blood. The V gene's germline CDR1 is SGHDN and CDR2 FVKESK. V dropped 1 base and J dropped 0 bases, with 9 bases sitting between them. The CDR3 sequence is 16 residues long.

This rearrangement joins TRBV14 to TRBJ2-2; TRBD2 is a possible D gene (5 bases). The TCR originated in a middle-aged man with Graves' hyperthyroidism. The sequencing sample was made of blood. In DNA form, the CDR3 reads TGTGCCAGCAGCCAAGTGAGGGTTTCGAACACCGGGGAGCTGTTTTTT. It specifies CASSQVRVSNTGELFF. Full variable domain (missing parts from reference TRBV14 and TRBJ2-2): EAGVTQFPSHSVIEKGQTVTLRCDPISGHDNLYWYRRVMGKEIKFLLHFVKESKQDESGMPNNRFLAERTGGTYSTLKVQPAELEDSGVYFCASSQVRVSNTGELFFGEGSRLTVL.